Listed below are T cell receptor beta chains from one sample, sequenced in a study of cytomegalovirus exposure and HLA in healthy donors. TCRdb's copy holds only in-frame clones and misses some; the assay was immunoSEQ multiplex PCR. The table shows 250,000 to 400,000 clones, with roughly 88% occurring only once. Source material: PBMCs. Every receptor here comes from a man aged 30-40 years in good health and CMV-seronegative. Both conserved end residues are part of each CDR3. The order of the fields is J gene, CDR3 length, V gene, CDR3 protein.

j_gene: TRBJ1-3; len: 16; v_gene: TRBV5-8; CDR3aa: CASSLWAPGLGNTIYF
j_gene: TRBJ2-5; len: 15; v_gene: TRBV29-1; CDR3aa: CSVGGIAGGTETQYF
j_gene: TRBJ2-5; len: 16; v_gene: TRBV7-8; CDR3aa: CASSQRLAGLQETQYF
j_gene: TRBJ2-6; len: 15; v_gene: TRBV25-1; CDR3aa: CASSEWQAGANVLTF
j_gene: TRBJ1-1; len: 15; v_gene: TRBV18; CDR3aa: CASSHLTTGNTEAFF
j_gene: TRBJ2-5; len: 14; v_gene: TRBV11-1; CDR3aa: CASSSGPLGETQYF
j_gene: TRBJ2-5; len: 15; v_gene: TRBV2; CDR3aa: CASSATGLYQETQYF
j_gene: TRBJ2-3; len: 15; v_gene: TRBV6-6; CDR3aa: CASNGGGESTDTQYF
j_gene: TRBJ2-3; len: 14; v_gene: TRBV7-9; CDR3aa: CASRQQQGANTQYF
j_gene: TRBJ1-3; len: 16; v_gene: TRBV2; CDR3aa: CASSERRQGSGNIIYF
j_gene: TRBJ1-5; len: 15; v_gene: TRBV7-9; CDR3aa: CASSLDGRSNQPQHF
j_gene: TRBJ2-7; len: 14; v_gene: TRBV28; CDR3aa: CASTPSGVAYEQYF
j_gene: TRBJ2-5; len: 16; v_gene: TRBV5-1; CDR3aa: CASSPRTGEAGETQYF
j_gene: TRBJ1-1; len: 14; v_gene: TRBV5-4; CDR3aa: CASSPREGNPEAFF
j_gene: TRBJ1-4; len: 16; v_gene: TRBV7-8; CDR3aa: CASSSDQGWVNEKLFF
j_gene: TRBJ1-1; len: 14; v_gene: TRBV6-5; CDR3aa: CASSYRGGGTEAFF
j_gene: TRBJ1-1; len: 14; v_gene: TRBV6-5; CDR3aa: CASSYAGSNTEAFF
j_gene: TRBJ2-7; len: 16; v_gene: TRBV4-2; CDR3aa: CASSHYLAGGTYEQYF
j_gene: TRBJ1-4; len: 13; v_gene: TRBV7-9; CDR3aa: CASSLPGWGQLFF
j_gene: TRBJ2-7; len: 13; v_gene: TRBV27; CDR3aa: CASSSPLSYEQYF
j_gene: TRBJ2-7; len: 13; v_gene: TRBV7-9; CDR3aa: CASRPGNSYEQYF
j_gene: TRBJ2-7; len: 14; v_gene: TRBV28; CDR3aa: CASSLSLAVYEQYF
j_gene: TRBJ1-5; len: 15; v_gene: TRBV4-1; CDR3aa: CASSQDRGKGQPQHF
j_gene: TRBJ2-1; len: 12; v_gene: TRBV14; CDR3aa: CASSPTGWEQFF
j_gene: TRBJ2-1; len: 16; v_gene: TRBV29-1; CDR3aa: CSVRQGASGSYNEQFF
j_gene: TRBJ2-7; len: 15; v_gene: TRBV4-2; CDR3aa: CASSPGRGATYEQYF
j_gene: TRBJ1-1; len: 12; v_gene: TRBV5-4; CDR3aa: CASSFGHTEAFF
j_gene: TRBJ1-1; len: 16; v_gene: TRBV18; CDR3aa: CASSPTRQESNTEAFF
j_gene: TRBJ2-7; len: 15; v_gene: TRBV5-4; CDR3aa: CASSLRGQGIYEQYF
j_gene: TRBJ2-1; len: 14; v_gene: TRBV29-1; CDR3aa: CSVEVGQAYNEQFF
j_gene: TRBJ2-1; len: 13; v_gene: TRBV4-1; CDR3aa: CASSPTDYNEQFF
j_gene: TRBJ1-5; len: 15; v_gene: TRBV5-5; CDR3aa: CASSLQQGNDQPQHF
j_gene: TRBJ1-3; len: 18; v_gene: TRBV5-1; CDR3aa: CASSFVAAGASSGNTIYF
j_gene: TRBJ1-1; len: 12; v_gene: TRBV19; CDR3aa: CASTQGLGEAFF
j_gene: TRBJ2-7; len: 14; v_gene: TRBV18; CDR3aa: CASSPFTVPYEQYF
j_gene: TRBJ1-5; len: 14; v_gene: TRBV9; CDR3aa: CASSAQGFSQPQHF
j_gene: TRBJ1-4; len: 15; v_gene: TRBV6-5; CDR3aa: CASSYKGHTNEKLFF
j_gene: TRBJ2-3; len: 15; v_gene: TRBV11-2; CDR3aa: CASSATGTGLDTQYF
j_gene: TRBJ1-2; len: 15; v_gene: TRBV4-2; CDR3aa: CASSQDQGGGYGYTF
j_gene: TRBJ1-5; len: 17; v_gene: TRBV6-1; CDR3aa: CASSESGGSPGNQPQHF
j_gene: TRBJ1-2; len: 12; v_gene: TRBV15; CDR3aa: CATSSTTYGYTF
j_gene: TRBJ1-3; len: 18; v_gene: TRBV9; CDR3aa: CASSGGLQTDLSGNTIYF
j_gene: TRBJ2-3; len: 12; v_gene: TRBV5-1; CDR3aa: CASSFFTDTQYF
j_gene: TRBJ2-1; len: 14; v_gene: TRBV6-6; CDR3aa: CASRVSTGYNEQFF
j_gene: TRBJ1-2; len: 14; v_gene: TRBV19; CDR3aa: CASSTQQGNYGYTF
j_gene: TRBJ1-5; len: 14; v_gene: TRBV15; CDR3aa: CATSRTGHNQPQHF
j_gene: TRBJ2-3; len: 18; v_gene: TRBV7-6; CDR3aa: CASSSKSAGVVYTDTQYF
j_gene: TRBJ2-2; len: 16; v_gene: TRBV18; CDR3aa: CASSPLAGTNTGELFF
j_gene: TRBJ2-3; len: 14; v_gene: TRBV2; CDR3aa: CARGGVSSTDTQYF
j_gene: TRBJ2-7; len: 13; v_gene: TRBV6-1; CDR3aa: CASSEAVSYEQYF
j_gene: TRBJ2-7; len: 13; v_gene: TRBV6-6; CDR3aa: CASSYGTKYEQYF
j_gene: TRBJ1-1; len: 10; v_gene: TRBV29-1; CDR3aa: CSVGQAEAFF
j_gene: TRBJ1-1; len: 14; v_gene: TRBV18; CDR3aa: CASSGGQGVTEAFF
j_gene: TRBJ2-7; len: 13; v_gene: TRBV28; CDR3aa: CASSPGQGYEQYF
j_gene: TRBJ1-4; len: 15; v_gene: TRBV15; CDR3aa: CATSREARGGEKLFF
j_gene: TRBJ2-1; len: 11; v_gene: TRBV5-1; CDR3aa: CASSSAGEQFF
j_gene: TRBJ1-3; len: 11; v_gene: TRBV6-1; CDR3aa: CASSYKSTIYF
j_gene: TRBJ2-3; len: 16; v_gene: TRBV5-4; CDR3aa: CASSIGTQASTDTQYF
j_gene: TRBJ1-1; len: 15; v_gene: TRBV5-1; CDR3aa: CASSSPAGRQTEAFF
j_gene: TRBJ2-2; len: 16; v_gene: TRBV7-2; CDR3aa: CASSLNFRGSTGELFF